These 7 T cell receptor beta chains came from one sample sequenced in a study of PD-1 blockade in classical Hodgkin lymphoma. Specified time point: cycle 4 day 1 (C4D1), after 6 weeks of nivolumab. Every patient experienced relapse after autologous stem cell transplantation, and brentuximab vedotin exposure varied. CD8+ T cells were isolated from thawed PBMCs by magnetic negative selection. Data came from immunoSEQ multiplex PCR; TCRdb stores just in-frame clones and leaves some out. The sample consists of approximately 9,900 clones, 74% of them appearing once. Specimen: CD8+ T cells from blood, collected before the fourth cycle of nivolumab. The source is a human donor with classical Hodgkin lymphoma.

This chain joins TRBV10-3 and TRBJ1-2, with D perhaps TRBD1 (6 bases). CDR3 length: 12 amino acids. Trimming removed 4 bases from V and 10 bases from J, with 13 bases in between. Per germline, CDR1 ENHRY and CDR2 SYGVKD. The CDR3 DNA follows: TGTGCCATCAGTGCTGAACAGGGATTCTACACCTTC. It is translated as CAISAEQGFYTF.

As for this clone: Other DNA sequences in this sample translate to the same CDR3. The chain joins TRBV7-2 to TRBJ1-2; D not resolved. This CDR3 contains 16 residues. CDR1 and CDR2 from the germline V gene are SGHTA and FQGNSA. V lost 5 bases and J 0 bases, leaving 16 bases between the germline ends. The CDR3, as DNA: TGTGCCAGCAGCCTAGAGTCACAGACGACTAACTATGGCTACACCTTC. Amino acid sequence: CASSLESQTTNYGYTF.

V usage is TRBV7-8 and J usage is TRBJ2-3; 9 bases agree with TRBD2. This CDR3 is 20 amino acids long. The germline CDR1 and CDR2 sequences are SGHVS and FQNEAQ. The V and J ends lost 5 bases and 0 bases, in that order; junction bases with no gene match: 18. The DNA for the CDR3 is TGTGCCAGCAGCCACCCAGCGGGGCTAGCGGGGCAAAATAGCACAGATACGCAGTATTTT. Protein product: CASSHPAGLAGQNSTDTQYF. The complete variable domain, with remaining parts taken from reference TRBV7-8 and TRBJ2-3, reads GAGVSQSPRYKVAKRGQDVALRCDPISGHVSLFWYQQALGQGPEFLTYFQNEAQLDKSGLPSDRFFAERPEGSVSTLKIQRTQQEDSAVYLCASSHPAGLAGQNSTDTQYFGPGTRLTVL.

The rearrangement uses TRBV14 and TRBJ2-3; D remains ambiguous. The CDR3 contains 14 residues. Germline V gene lookup returns CDR1 SGHDN and CDR2 FVKESK. V gave up 1 base and J gave up 1 base, with 6 bases separating them. CDR3 sequence reads: CASSQAPGTDTQYF. The CDR3 region has the DNA TGTGCCAGCAGCCAAGCCCCAGGCACAGATACGCAGTATTTT.

This clone was seen a handful of times. The gene calls are TRBV13 and TRBJ1-2, with D possibly being TRBD1 (5 bases). The germline CDR1 and CDR2 sequences are PRHDT and FYEKMQ (reference sequence). The ends were cut back, 0 bases at V and 6 bases at J, with 14 bases in the middle. The CDR3 contains 15 residues. The CDR3 nucleotides read TGTGCCAGCAGCTTAGGCCTCTCAGGGTCTAATGGCTACACCTTC. It encodes CASSLGLSGSNGYTF. Full variable domain (outside the CDR3, taken from reference TRBV13 and TRBJ1-2): AAGVIQSPRHLIKEKRETATLKCYPIPRHDTVYWYQQGPGQDPQFLISFYEKMQSDKGSIPDRFSAQQFSDYHSELNMSSLELGDSALYFCASSLGLSGSNGYTFGSGTRLTVV.

The V and J genes are TRBV29-1 and TRBJ2-1; 10 bases fit TRBD2. This CDR3 is 13 amino acids long. CDR1 and CDR2 (germline): SQVTM, ANQGSEA. Losses at the gene ends were 3 bases for V and 9 bases for J; bases not matched to a gene: 5. The CDR3 coding sequence is TGCAGCGTTGATGGCCTAGCGGGAGTTGAGCAGTTCTTC. Translating it yields CSVDGLAGVEQFF.

J is TRBJ2-7 and V is TRBV27; D is possibly TRBD1 (6 bases). CDR3 length: 14 amino acids. Per the germline V gene, CDR1 is MNHEY and CDR2 is SMNVEV (reference sequence). The V and J ends lost 5 bases and 1 base respectively, with 12 bases between them. The CDR3 bases are TGTGCCAGCAGTCCCCTGGGGGCGTCCTACGAGCAGTACTTC. This sequence encodes CASSPLGASYEQYF.